Listed here is a single T cell receptor beta chain. This clone's antigen is unknown. No per-base quality is available; no much larger clone lies one base away. The library came from the immunoSEQ multiplex PCR assay. To provide template for TCR sequencing, every sample had RNA extracted and reverse transcribed into cDNA. SuperScript III was used for first-strand cDNA synthesis, primed with a 2:1 mix of oligo-dT and random hexamers. A synthetic immune receptor repertoire was used to gauge amplification bias, and whatever bias remained was removed computationally. Turning to the authors' computational methods: Raw reads were preprocessed to remove errors, and CDR3 was defined according to IMGT conventions as the region from the conserved cysteine to phenylalanine. Clonality was calculated as 1 minus Shannon entropy normalized by log2 of the number of productive unique TCRs. Whether each scalp clone was CD4 or CD8 was inferred by checking scalp TCRbeta sequences against the CD4 and CD8 repertoires from sorted blood. Here the immuneACCESS table is served through TCRdb, limited to in-frame sequences with V and J called. Missing clones are a known gap in these copies; in checked studies unresolved V genes cover under half, and the rest lacks a known reason. V, J and clone size were drawn from that table, and D and trimming were deduced from the DNA. The sample has some 100,000 clones on record, almost 60% of them singletons. The ten top clones hold roughly 15% of the sample.

This sample is part of a study of CD8+ T cells in alopecia areata listed by TCRdb under 2018. The study in broad terms: The treated patients took part in an open-label pilot trial in which moderate-to-severe alopecia areata was treated with oral tofacitinib at 5 to 10 mg twice daily. Tofacitinib was administered for 6 to 18 months, and 6 months of follow-up off drug were then conducted to assess delayed response and recurrence. Disease severity in treated patients was measured with the SALT score, which quantifies the percentage of affected scalp surface area. To study T cell clonal expansion in alopecia areata, the researchers applied high-throughput TCRbeta sequencing to both the C3H/HeJ mouse model and human patients. Scalp tissue and sorted CD4+ and CD8+ peripheral blood T cells from patchy and totalis/universalis alopecia areata patients and from healthy controls were covered by human TCRbeta sequencing. Patients on tofacitinib were biopsied at baseline and after 4 and 24 weeks of treatment, and several of the patients also had a later scalp biopsy. Scalp clonality was compared among normal scalp (n=4), patchy alopecia areata scalp (n=8), and alopecia totalis/universalis scalp (n=8). RNA was obtained with the PAXgene miRNA kit for fixed scalp, the miRNeasy kit for PBMCs, and the RNeasy kit for mouse skin. Amplification of TCRbeta CDR3 regions was done by immunoSEQ multiplex PCR using 35 Vbeta forward primers and 13 Jbeta reverse primers. Broad study findings and their caveats: The treated cohort was small, with a single nonresponder, so links between baseline CD8+ expansion and response need larger studies. During tofacitinib treatment, many expanded lesional clones remained in scalp and blood, and this persistence may partly explain relapse after treatment is stopped. Shared TCR sequences between patients were less evident than in mice, which may be partly attributable to HLA diversity in the patient population. With tofacitinib, both scalp clonality and the number of expanded CD8+ clones among the top 100 scalp clones went down significantly. Unlike mouse skin, which is dominated by gammadelta T cells, normal human skin has resident alphabeta T cells that are also sequenced, and this complicates analysis of the scalp TCR repertoire. Lesional scalp, especially in alopecia totalis/universalis, showed higher clonality and more expanded CD8+ clones than normal scalp, suggesting antigenic drive.

The treatment or condition label, as the study defines it: oral pan-JAK inhibitor, 5-10 mg twice daily. Peripheral blood and lesional scalp punch biopsies were obtained from patients with alopecia areata. PBMCs were isolated by density centrifugation and stained for CD3, CD4 and CD8, after which CD4+ and CD8+ T cells were sorted on a FACSAria. Sequencing used CD8+ T cells sorted from blood, obtained at week 56, from a patient treated with tofacitinib. The origin of this receptor is a human donor with alopecia areata.

The CDR3 region has the sequence CASSGNTEAFF. The DNA sequence is TGTGCCAGCAGTGGGAACACTGAAGCTTTCTTT. The chain is made from TRBV6-6 and TRBJ1-1, with the D gene uncertain. The CDR3 goes from the cysteine to the phenylalanine over 11 residues. Solely the CDR3 DNA is kept, with 33 bases framed from the first base. V drops 5 bases and J drops 1 base, leaving 2 bases in between. CDR1 is given as MNHNY and CDR2 as SVGAGI, both from the germline V gene (reference sequence).